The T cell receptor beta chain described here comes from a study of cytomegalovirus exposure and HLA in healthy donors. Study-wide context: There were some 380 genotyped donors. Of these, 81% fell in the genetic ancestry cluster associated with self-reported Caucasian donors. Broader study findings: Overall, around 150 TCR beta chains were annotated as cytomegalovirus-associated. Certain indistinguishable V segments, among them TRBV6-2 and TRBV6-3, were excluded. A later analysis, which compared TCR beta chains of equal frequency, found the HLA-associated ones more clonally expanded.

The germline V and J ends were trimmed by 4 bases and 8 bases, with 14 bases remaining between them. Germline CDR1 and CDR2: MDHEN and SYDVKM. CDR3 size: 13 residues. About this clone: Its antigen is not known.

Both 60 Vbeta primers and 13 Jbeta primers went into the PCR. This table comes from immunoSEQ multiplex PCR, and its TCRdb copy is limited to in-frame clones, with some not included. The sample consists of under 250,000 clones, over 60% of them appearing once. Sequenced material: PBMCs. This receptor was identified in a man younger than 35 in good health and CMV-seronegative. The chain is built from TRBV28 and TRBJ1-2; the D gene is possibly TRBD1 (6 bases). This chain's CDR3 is CASSYSTGLGYTF. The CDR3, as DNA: TGTGCCAGCAGTTACTCAACAGGGTTGGGCTACACCTTC.